This passage covers 24 T cell receptor beta chains from one sample sequenced in a study of cytomegalovirus exposure and HLA in healthy donors (dated by TCRdb to the late 2010s). Libraries were built with the immunoSEQ multiplex PCR assay. TCRdb stores this immuneACCESS table with in-frame sequences only. Part of the clones is absent; in the studies checked, under half of the shortfall reflects unresolved V genes, and no reason is known for the rest. This sample gives 60,000 to 75,000 clones in total; about 96% of them show up just once. The top ten constitute 0.9% to 1% of the sample. The material sequenced was PBMCs. All receptors come from a man aged 18-30 years in good health and CMV-seronegative.

The rearrangement joins TRBV4-2 to TRBJ2-1, with 10 bases identical to TRBD1. V lost 3 bases and J lost 8; bases outside the gene matches: 7. There are 15 residues in the CDR3. Germline loops: CDR1 LGHNA, CDR2 YNFKEQ. In nucleotides, the CDR3 is TGTGCCAGCAGCCATGGACAGGGGGGCATTGATGAGCAGTTCTTC. As protein: CASSHGQGGIDEQFF.

The genes are TRBV7-9 and TRBJ1-1, with TRBD1 as a possible D gene (5 bases). The ends were cut back, 8 bases at V and 0 bases at J, with 16 bases in the middle. Germline-derived CDR1 and CDR2 are SEHNR and FQNEAQ (reference sequence). The CDR3 is 15 residues long. CDR3: CASGGGGFMNTEAFF. The CDR3, as DNA: TGTGCCAGCGGCGGCGGGGGATTCATGAACACTGAAGCTTTCTTT.

The J gene is TRBJ1-2, the V gene TRBV2; 8 bases align to TRBD1. The CDR3 covers 14 residues. The V gene's germline CDR1 is SNHLY and CDR2 FYNNEI. Losses at the gene ends were 4 bases for V and 4 bases for J; bases not matched to a gene: 5. The CDR3 nucleotides are TGTGCCAGCAGTGCAGGGGGCGAGGGCTATGGCTACACCTTC. Its translation is CASSAGGEGYGYTF.

This chain links TRBV27 with TRBJ2-2, with unresolved D. CDR1 and CDR2 (germline): MNHEY, SMNVEV (reference sequence). Trimming took 1 base from V and 7 from J, leaving 13 bases between them. The CDR3 covers 15 residues. CDR3: CASSLWQAGGGELFF. The CDR3 nucleotides read TGTGCCAGCAGTTTATGGCAGGCCGGTGGCGGGGAGCTGTTTTTT.

This chain connects TRBV9 to TRBJ2-2; 8 positions agree with TRBD2. V was pared by 3 bases and J by 6 bases, with 25 bases of the junction left unmatched. The CDR3 runs 21 residues. CDR1 is SGDLS and CDR2 is YYNGEE in the germline V gene. The CDR3 DNA reads TGTGCCAGCAGCGAGGCCCTCGTGTTGGGCCATCGAGCGGGAGATGCCGGGGAGCTGTTTTTT. Encoded protein: CASSEALVLGHRAGDAGELFF.

V is TRBV2 and J is TRBJ2-7; D is possibly TRBD1 (5 bases). CDR3 size: 13 residues. Trimming shortened V by 2 bases and J by 6 bases, and 11 bases separated the two germline ends. CDR1 is SNHLY and CDR2 is FYNNEI in the germline V gene. The CDR3 sequence: CASSEPDKIEQYF. The CDR3 nucleotides read TGTGCCAGCAGTGAACCGGACAAGATCGAGCAGTACTTC.

This chain uses TRBV11-2 with TRBJ2-1; TRBD2 aligns across 14 bases. J lost 8 bases, V lost 4 bases, and 4 bases had no gene match. Germline V gene lookup returns CDR1 SGHAT and CDR2 FQNNGV. This CDR3 is 15 amino acids long. CDR3 sequence: CASSSGLAGDDEQFF. The DNA of the CDR3 is TGTGCCAGCAGCTCGGGACTAGCGGGAGATGATGAGCAGTTCTTC.

The chain links TRBV5-1 to TRBJ1-1; 8 bases match TRBD1. The CDR3 loop spans 15 amino acids. CDR1 and CDR2 from the germline V gene are SGHRS and YFSETQ. The trim removed 4 bases at V and 5 bases at J, leaving 10 bases unmatched. Here the CDR3 reads CASSPRTGPPTEAFF. The CDR3 nucleotides are TGCGCCAGCAGCCCAAGGACAGGGCCCCCTACTGAAGCTTTCTTT.

J is TRBJ1-4 and V is TRBV6-1, with D hard to call. Germline CDR1 and CDR2: MNHNS and SASEGT. V was cut by 1 base and J by 8 bases, with 8 bases left in between. This CDR3 spans 13 amino acids. In nucleotides, the CDR3 is TGTGCCAGCAGTGAAGGGGCGCTAGAAAAACTGTTTTTT. Translated: CASSEGALEKLFF.

The V gene is TRBV7-9, the J gene TRBJ2-7, with 9 positions matching TRBD2. The CDR3 runs 17 residues. Trimming at V came to 3 bases and at J to 4 bases, leaving 13 bases not matched to a gene. CDR1 SEHNR and CDR2 FQNEAQ come from the germline V gene (reference sequence). The CDR3: CASSFGIGTSLGYEQYF. The CDR3 nucleotides read TGTGCCAGCAGCTTCGGTATCGGGACTAGCTTAGGGTACGAGCAGTACTTC.

On this clone itself: This specimen includes other DNA sequences encoding the same CDR3. The V gene is TRBV9, the J gene TRBJ2-1; 8 bases are a match to TRBD2. CDR3 size: 16 residues. V lost 0 bases to trimming and J lost 4 bases; unmatched junction nucleotides: 6. Germline CDR1 is SGDLS and CDR2 is YYNGEE. CDR3 residues: CASSVGTSGIYNEQFF. The CDR3 DNA is TGTGCCAGCAGCGTAGGCACTAGCGGAATTTACAATGAGCAGTTCTTC.

V gene TRBV29-1 combines with J gene TRBJ2-3; 7 positions match TRBD2. CDR3 size: 14 residues. J lost 3 bases, V lost 7 bases, and 10 bases had no gene match. Germline V CDR1 and CDR2: SQVTM, ANQGSEA. The chain's CDR3 is CSGGGGVVTDTQYF. The CDR3 nucleotides are TGCAGCGGAGGTGGGGGGGTCGTGACAGATACGCAGTATTTT.

This clone came up a few times. The chain joins TRBV19 to TRBJ2-7; D possibly corresponds to TRBD2 (6 bases). This CDR3 spans 15 amino acids. Trimming shortened V by 2 bases and J by 5 bases, and 16 bases separated the two germline ends. The V gene's germline CDR1 is LNHDA and CDR2 SQIVND (reference sequence). CDR3 in amino acids: CASSILGTPWDEQYF. The CDR3, as DNA: TGTGCCAGTAGTATACTGGGGACTCCATGGGACGAGCAGTACTTC.

This chain connects TRBV2 to TRBJ2-7; D possibly corresponds to TRBD2 (5 bases). The CDR3 runs 15 residues. Per germline, CDR1 SNHLY and CDR2 FYNNEI. Trimming took 4 bases from V and 5 from J, leaving 18 bases between them. DNA for the CDR3: TGTGCCAGCAGTGGTCTAGTCTCCGGGAACCACGAGCAGTACTTC. Translating gives CASSGLVSGNHEQYF.

The chain employs TRBV27 and TRBJ2-5; TRBD2 matches 7 bases. This CDR3 is 14 amino acids long. V lost 5 bases, J lost 2 bases, and 5 bases stayed unmatched. Germline V gives CDR1 MNHEY, CDR2 SMNVEV (reference sequence). CDR3 DNA sequence: TGTGCCAGCAGTCCTCTAGCGGATCAAGAGACCCAGTACTTC. It yields the protein CASSPLADQETQYF.

The rearrangement uses TRBV7-2 and TRBJ2-1, with 7 positions matching TRBD1. This CDR3 comprises 18 residues. Germline CDR1 reads SGHTA; CDR2 reads FQGNSA. Trimming removed 4 bases from V and 0 bases from J; junction bases left unmatched: 12. Written as DNA, the CDR3 is TGTGCCAGCAGCTCTCCGATGCAGGGGGAGAGCTCCTACAATGAGCAGTTCTTC. It translates to CASSSPMQGESSYNEQFF.

The V and J genes are TRBV28 and TRBJ1-2; D is perhaps TRBD1 (6 bases). Trimming took 2 bases from V and 4 from J, leaving 14 bases between them. This CDR3 spans 15 amino acids. Germline values: CDR1 MDHEN, CDR2 SYDVKM. The chain's CDR3 is CASSLKGVNLYGYTF. In nucleotides, the CDR3 is TGTGCCAGCAGTTTAAAGGGGGTTAACCTCTATGGCTACACCTTC.

This clone has only one observation. CDR3 sequence reads: CASSSHPQGTSGSYEQYF. In DNA, the CDR3 is TGTGCCAGCAGCTCCCACCCTCAGGGGACTAGCGGTTCCTACGAGCAGTACTTC. The chain joins TRBV11-2 to TRBJ2-7; 11 positions match TRBD2. V trimming: 4 bases; J trimming: 1 base; junction bases outside the gene matches: 12. The germline gives CDR1 SGHAT, CDR2 FQNNGV. The CDR3 contains 18 residues. The full variable domain, with the rest looked up from reference TRBV11-2 and TRBJ2-7, is EAGVAQSPRYKIIEKRQSVAFWCNPISGHATLYWYQQILGQGPKLLIQFQNNGVVDDSQLPKDRFSAERLKGVDSTLKIQPAKLEDSAVYLCASSSHPQGTSGSYEQYFGPGTRLTVT.

The chain couples TRBV6-4 to TRBJ2-1, with 12 bases lining up with TRBD2. The J segment lost 6 bases and the V segment lost 3 bases, leaving 3 bases of the junction unmatched. The germline CDR1 and CDR2 sequences are MRHNA and SNTAGT. This CDR3 spans 15 amino acids. The CDR3 region is CASSEGLAGANEQFF. CDR3 bases: TGTGCCAGCAGTGAGGGACTAGCGGGTGCCAATGAGCAGTTCTTC.

This clone was seen once. The chain is built from TRBV28 and TRBJ2-7, with D unresolved. Germline V lookup: CDR1 MDHEN, CDR2 SYDVKM. Trimming removed 4 bases from V and 3 bases from J, with 7 bases in between. The CDR3 consists of 12 residues. The CDR3 bases are TGTGCCAGCAGTTCCCCATTCTACGAGCAGTACTTC. This encodes CASSSPFYEQYF. The full variable domain, in which reference TRBV28 and TRBJ2-7 provide the parts outside the CDR3, is DVKVTQSSRYLVKRTGEKVFLECVQDMDHENMFWYRQDPGLGLRLIYFSYDVKMKEKGDIPEGYSVSREKKERFSLILESASTNQTSMYLCASSSPFYEQYFGPGTRLTVT.

The rearrangement uses TRBV6-5 and TRBJ2-3; 8 positions match TRBD1. CDR3 length: 15 amino acids. CDR1 MNHEY and CDR2 SVGAGI come from the germline V gene. Trimming at V came to 4 bases and at J to 2 bases, leaving 5 bases not matched to a gene. The CDR3 DNA reads TGTGCCAGCAGTTTTGGGACAGGAGACACAGATACGCAGTATTTT. Residues: CASSFGTGDTDTQYF.

The chain employs TRBV9 and TRBJ2-3; 10 bases are shared with TRBD2. CDR1 is SGDLS and CDR2 is YYNGEE in the germline V gene. This CDR3 spans 17 amino acids. Trimming removed 3 bases from V and 4 bases from J; junction bases left unmatched: 11. CDR3 protein: CASSARTSGLLADTQYF. The CDR3, as DNA: TGTGCCAGCAGCGCCCGGACTAGCGGCCTCCTCGCAGATACGCAGTATTTT.

V usage is TRBV6-5 and J usage is TRBJ1-1; TRBD1 is a possible D gene (6 bases). Trimming shortened V by 6 bases and J by 6 bases, and 17 bases separated the two germline ends. The CDR3 has 14 amino acids. Germline CDR1 is MNHEY and CDR2 is SVGAGI. The CDR3 loop reads CASSLQGWESEAFF. The CDR3 DNA sequence: TGTGCCAGCAGCCTCCAGGGGTGGGAATCTGAAGCTTTCTTT.

This chain joins TRBV5-8 and TRBJ2-1; D is unresolved. V was trimmed by 4 bases and J by 8 bases, leaving 22 bases between them. Looked up from germline, CDR1 is SGHTS and CDR2 is YDEGEE. This CDR3 is built from 16 residues. CDR3 sequence: CASSPETSFYGHEQFF. CDR3 DNA sequence: TGTGCCAGCAGCCCCGAGACATCATTCTACGGTCATGAGCAGTTCTTC.